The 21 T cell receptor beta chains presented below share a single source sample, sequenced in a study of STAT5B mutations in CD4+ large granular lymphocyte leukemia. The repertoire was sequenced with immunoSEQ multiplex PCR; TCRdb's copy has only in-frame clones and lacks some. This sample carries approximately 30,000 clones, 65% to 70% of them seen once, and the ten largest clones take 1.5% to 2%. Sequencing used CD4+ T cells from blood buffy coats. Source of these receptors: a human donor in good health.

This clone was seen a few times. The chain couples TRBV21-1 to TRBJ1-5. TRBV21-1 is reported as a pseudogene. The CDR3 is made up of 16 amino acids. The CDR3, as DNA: TGTGCCAGCAGCGCGACGGCGGACTTTAGCAATCAGCCCCAGCATTTT. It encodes CASSATADFSNQPQHF.

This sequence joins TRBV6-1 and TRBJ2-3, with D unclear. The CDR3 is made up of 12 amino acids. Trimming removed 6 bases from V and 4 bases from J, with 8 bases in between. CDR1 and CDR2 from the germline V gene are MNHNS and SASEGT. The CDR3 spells CASRNQADTQYF. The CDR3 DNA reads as TGTGCCAGCAGGAACCAAGCAGATACGCAGTATTTT.

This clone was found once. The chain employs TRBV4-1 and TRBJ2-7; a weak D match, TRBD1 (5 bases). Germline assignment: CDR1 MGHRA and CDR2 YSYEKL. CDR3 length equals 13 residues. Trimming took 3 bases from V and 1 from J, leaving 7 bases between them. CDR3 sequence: CASSHRTSYEQYF. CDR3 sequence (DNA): TGCGCCAGCAGCCACCGGACATCCTACGAGCAGTACTTC.

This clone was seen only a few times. CDR3 nucleotide sequence: TGTGCCAGTAGTCTTTACATCTCTGGGGCCAACGTCCTGACTTTC. Translated: CASSLYISGANVLTF. J is TRBJ2-6 and V is TRBV19; D is unclear. The V and J ends lost 5 bases and 0 bases respectively, with 8 bases between them. This CDR3 is 15 amino acids long. Germline CDR1 LNHDA, CDR2 SQIVND (reference sequence).

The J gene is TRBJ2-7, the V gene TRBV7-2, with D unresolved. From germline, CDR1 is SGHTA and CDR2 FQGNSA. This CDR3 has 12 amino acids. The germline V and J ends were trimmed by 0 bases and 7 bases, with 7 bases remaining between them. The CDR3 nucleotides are TGTGCCAGCAGCTTAGCTGGGTTGGAGCAGTACTTC. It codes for CASSLAGLEQYF.

The CDR3 region is CASSLAPTGNNEQFF. The CDR3 DNA reads as TGTGCCAGCAGCTTAGCACCTACAGGGAACAATGAGCAGTTCTTC. The rearrangement uses TRBV7-7 and TRBJ2-1; tentatively, D is TRBD1 (6 bases). In germline, CDR1 is SSHAT, CDR2 FNYEAQ (reference sequence). The V end lost 0 bases, the J end lost 5 bases, and 11 bases lay between the germline ends. CDR3 length: 15 amino acids.

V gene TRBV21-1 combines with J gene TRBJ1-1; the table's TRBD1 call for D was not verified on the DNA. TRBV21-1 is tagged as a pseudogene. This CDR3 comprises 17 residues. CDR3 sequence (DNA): TGTGCCAGCAGCACCCCCAAAGGGGGAAGGGAGAACACTGAAGCTTTCTTT. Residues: CASSTPKGGRENTEAFF.

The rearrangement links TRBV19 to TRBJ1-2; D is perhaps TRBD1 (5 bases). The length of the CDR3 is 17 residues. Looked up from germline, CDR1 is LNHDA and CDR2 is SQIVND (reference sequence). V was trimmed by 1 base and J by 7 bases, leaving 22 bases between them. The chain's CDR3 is CASSIGQGAVWARGYTF. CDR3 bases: TGTGCCAGTAGTATAGGTCAGGGCGCCGTCTGGGCCCGTGGCTACACCTTC.

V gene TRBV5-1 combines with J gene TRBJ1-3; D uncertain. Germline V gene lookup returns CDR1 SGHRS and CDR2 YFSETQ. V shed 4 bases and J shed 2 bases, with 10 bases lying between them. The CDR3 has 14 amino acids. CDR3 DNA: TGCGCCAGCAGCCCGGCCGGAGCTGGAAACACCATATATTTT. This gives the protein CASSPAGAGNTIYF.

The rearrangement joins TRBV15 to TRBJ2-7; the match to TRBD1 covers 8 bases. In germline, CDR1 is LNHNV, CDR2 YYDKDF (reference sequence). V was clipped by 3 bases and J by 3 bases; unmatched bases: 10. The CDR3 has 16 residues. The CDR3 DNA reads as TGTGCCACCAGCAGTGTTCAGGGGGCCAGCTTCTACGAGCAGTACTTC. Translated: CATSSVQGASFYEQYF.

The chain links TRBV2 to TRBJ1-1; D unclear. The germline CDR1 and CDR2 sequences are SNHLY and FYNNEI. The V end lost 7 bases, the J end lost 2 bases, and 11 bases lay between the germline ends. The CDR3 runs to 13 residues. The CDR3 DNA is TGTGCCAGCAATCAGAGAGAAAACACTGAAGCTTTCTTT. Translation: CASNQRENTEAFF.

The CDR3 region is CATSNSGTGANVLTF. The CDR3 bases are TGTGCCACCAGCAATAGCGGGACTGGGGCCAACGTCCTGACTTTC. This chain joins TRBV15 and TRBJ2-6, with 8 bases matching TRBD2. From germline, CDR1 is LNHNV and CDR2 YYDKDF (reference sequence). V gave up 4 bases and J gave up 2 bases; unmatched junction bases: 1. This CDR3 has 15 residues.

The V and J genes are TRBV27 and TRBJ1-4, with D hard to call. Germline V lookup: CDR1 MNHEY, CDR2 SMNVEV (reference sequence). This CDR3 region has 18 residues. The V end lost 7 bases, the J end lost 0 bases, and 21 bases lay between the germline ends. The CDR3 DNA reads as TGTGCCAGCACCCAATCCGCTGCCCAGCTCGCAACTAATGAAAAACTGTTTTTT. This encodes CASTQSAAQLATNEKLFF.

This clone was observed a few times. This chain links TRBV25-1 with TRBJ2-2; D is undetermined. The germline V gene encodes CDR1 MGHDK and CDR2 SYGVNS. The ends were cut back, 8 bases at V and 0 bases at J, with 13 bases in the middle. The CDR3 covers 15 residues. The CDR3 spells CASSPADSNTGELFF. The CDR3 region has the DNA TGTGCCAGCTCCCCGGCGGATTCGAACACCGGGGAGCTGTTTTTT. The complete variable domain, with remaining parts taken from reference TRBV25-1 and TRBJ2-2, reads EADIYQTPRYLVIGTGKKITLECSQTMGHDKMYWYQQDPGMELHLIHYSYGVNSTEKGDLSSESTVSRIRTEHFPLTLESARPSHTSQYLCASSPADSNTGELFFGEGSRLTVL.

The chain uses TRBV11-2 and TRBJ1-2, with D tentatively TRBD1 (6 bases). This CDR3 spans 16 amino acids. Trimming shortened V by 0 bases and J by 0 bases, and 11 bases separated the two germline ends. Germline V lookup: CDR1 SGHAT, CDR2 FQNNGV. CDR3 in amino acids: CASSLDAGAANYGYTF. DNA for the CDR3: TGTGCCAGCAGCTTAGATGCGGGGGCAGCTAACTATGGCTACACCTTC.

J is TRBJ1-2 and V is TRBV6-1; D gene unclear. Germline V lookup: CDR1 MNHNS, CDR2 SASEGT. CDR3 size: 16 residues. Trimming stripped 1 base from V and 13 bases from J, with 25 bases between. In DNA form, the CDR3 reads TGTGCCAGCAGTGAAGTTGAGACTATGCCCTTTCTGAGTCCCACCTTC. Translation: CASSEVETMPFLSPTF.

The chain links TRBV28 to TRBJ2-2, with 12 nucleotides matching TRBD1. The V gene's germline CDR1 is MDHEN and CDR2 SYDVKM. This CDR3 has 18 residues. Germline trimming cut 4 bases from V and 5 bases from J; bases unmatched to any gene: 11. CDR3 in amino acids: CASSSPAGTGGPTGELFF. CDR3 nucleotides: TGTGCCAGCAGTTCTCCTGCCGGGACAGGGGGCCCTACCGGGGAGCTGTTTTTT.

Written as DNA, the CDR3 is TGTGCCAGCAGCTGGGACAGGGGGGACATAGCTTTCTTT. This sequence encodes CASSWDRGDIAFF. The chain recombines TRBV7-9 with TRBJ1-1; 11 bases align to TRBD1. Germline CDR1 and CDR2: SEHNR and FQNEAQ (reference sequence). With V trimmed by 4 bases and J by 10 bases, 5 bases remained unmatched. This CDR3 comprises 13 residues.

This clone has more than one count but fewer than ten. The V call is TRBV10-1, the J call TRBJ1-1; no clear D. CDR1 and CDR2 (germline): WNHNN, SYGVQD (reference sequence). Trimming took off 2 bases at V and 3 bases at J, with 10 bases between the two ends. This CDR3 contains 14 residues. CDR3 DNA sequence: TGCGCCAGCAGTGAGGGAACCCCGGACACTGAAGCTTTCTTT. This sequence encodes CASSEGTPDTEAFF.

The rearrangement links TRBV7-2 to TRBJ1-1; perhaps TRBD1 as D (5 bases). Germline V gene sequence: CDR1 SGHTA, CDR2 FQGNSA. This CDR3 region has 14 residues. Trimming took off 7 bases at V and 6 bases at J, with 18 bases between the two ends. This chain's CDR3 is CASTWGRANPEAFF. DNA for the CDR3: TGTGCCAGCACCTGGGGACGGGCGAATCCTGAAGCTTTCTTT.

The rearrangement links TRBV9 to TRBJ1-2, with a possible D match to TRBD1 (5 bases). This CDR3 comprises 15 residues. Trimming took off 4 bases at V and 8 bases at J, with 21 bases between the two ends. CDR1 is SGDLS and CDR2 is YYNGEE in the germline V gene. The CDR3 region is CASSLGQGGVGGYTF. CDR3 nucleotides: TGTGCCAGCAGCCTCGGGCAGGGCGGGGTAGGGGGCTACACCTTC.